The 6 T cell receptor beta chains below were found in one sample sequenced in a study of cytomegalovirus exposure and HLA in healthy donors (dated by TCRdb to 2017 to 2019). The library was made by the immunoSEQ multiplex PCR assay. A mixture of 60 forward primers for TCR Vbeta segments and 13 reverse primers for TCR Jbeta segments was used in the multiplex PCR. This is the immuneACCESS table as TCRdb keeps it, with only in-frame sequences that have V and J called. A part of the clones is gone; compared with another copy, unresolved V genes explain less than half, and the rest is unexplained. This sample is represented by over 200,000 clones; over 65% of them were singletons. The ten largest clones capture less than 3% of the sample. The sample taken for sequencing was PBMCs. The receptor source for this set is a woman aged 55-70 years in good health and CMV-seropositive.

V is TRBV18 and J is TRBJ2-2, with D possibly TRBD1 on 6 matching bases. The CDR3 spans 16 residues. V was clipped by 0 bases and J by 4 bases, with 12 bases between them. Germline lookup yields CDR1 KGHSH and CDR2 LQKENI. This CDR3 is CASSPPVQGGTGELFF. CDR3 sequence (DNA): TGTGCCAGCTCACCACCCGTACAGGGTGGCACCGGGGAGCTGTTTTTT.

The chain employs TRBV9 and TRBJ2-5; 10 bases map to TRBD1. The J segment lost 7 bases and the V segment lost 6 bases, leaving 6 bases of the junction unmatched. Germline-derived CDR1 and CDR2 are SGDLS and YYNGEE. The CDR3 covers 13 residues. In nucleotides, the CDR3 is TGTGCCAGCACCTCTGGACAGGGGGGGACCCAGTACTTC. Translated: CASTSGQGGTQYF.

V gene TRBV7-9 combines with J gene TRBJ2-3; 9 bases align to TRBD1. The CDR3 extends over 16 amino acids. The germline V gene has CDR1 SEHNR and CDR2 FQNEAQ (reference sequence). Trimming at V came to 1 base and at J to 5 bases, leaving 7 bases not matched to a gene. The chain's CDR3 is CASSLVVTGGGDTQYF. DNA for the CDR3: TGTGCCAGCAGCTTAGTGGTGACAGGGGGAGGAGATACGCAGTATTTT.

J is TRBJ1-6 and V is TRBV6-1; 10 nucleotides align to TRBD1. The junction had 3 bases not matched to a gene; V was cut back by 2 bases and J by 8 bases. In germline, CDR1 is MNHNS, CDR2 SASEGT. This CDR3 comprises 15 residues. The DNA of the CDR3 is TGTGCCAGCAGTGAACTGGGACAGGGGCATTCACCCCTCCACTTT. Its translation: CASSELGQGHSPLHF.

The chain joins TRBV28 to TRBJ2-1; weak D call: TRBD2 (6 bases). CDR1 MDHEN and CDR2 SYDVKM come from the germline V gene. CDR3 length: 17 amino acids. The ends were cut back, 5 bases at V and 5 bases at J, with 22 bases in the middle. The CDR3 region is CASSAPGLPSGDNEQFF. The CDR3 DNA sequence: TGTGCCAGCAGTGCACCGGGACTCCCCTCCGGGGACAATGAGCAGTTCTTC.

The CDR3 loop reads CASSLVGRQGYLIEQFF. CDR3 DNA: TGTGCCAGCAGTTTGGTAGGCAGGCAGGGATATCTCATTGAGCAGTTCTTC. The chain has TRBV27 and TRBJ2-1, with D possibly being TRBD1 (5 bases). V lost 3 bases, J lost 9 bases, and 24 bases lay in between. This CDR3 region has 17 residues. In germline, CDR1 is MNHEY, CDR2 SMNVEV (reference sequence).